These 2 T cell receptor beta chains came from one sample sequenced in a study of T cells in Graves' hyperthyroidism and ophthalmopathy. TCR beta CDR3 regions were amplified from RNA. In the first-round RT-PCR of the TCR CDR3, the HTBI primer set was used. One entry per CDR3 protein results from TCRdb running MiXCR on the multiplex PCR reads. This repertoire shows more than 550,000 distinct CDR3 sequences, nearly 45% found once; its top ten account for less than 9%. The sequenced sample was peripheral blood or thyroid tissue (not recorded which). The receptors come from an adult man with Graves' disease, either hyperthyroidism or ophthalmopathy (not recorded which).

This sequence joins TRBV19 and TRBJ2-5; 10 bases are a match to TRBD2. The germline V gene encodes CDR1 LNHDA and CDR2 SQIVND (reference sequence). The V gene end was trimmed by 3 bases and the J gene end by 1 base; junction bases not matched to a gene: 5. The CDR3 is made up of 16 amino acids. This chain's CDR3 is CASSMRLAGVQETQYF. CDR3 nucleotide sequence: TGTGCCAGTAGTATGCGGCTAGCGGGAGTCCAAGAGACCCAGTACTTC.

The CDR3 coding sequence is TGTGCCACCAGCAGAGTTGGGACCCGGGGGCGCGATACGCAGTATTTT. Amino acids: CATSRVGTRGRDTQYF. The gene calls are TRBV15 and TRBJ2-3; D tentatively reads TRBD1 or TRBD2 (6 bases each). Germline V CDR1 and CDR2: LNHNV, YYDKDF (reference sequence). The CDR3 is 16 amino acids. V lost 1 base and J lost 6, with 17 bases in between.